The clone carrying this T cell receptor beta chain was observed a handful of times. Documented time point: sample taken at primary tumor resection. In each case, whole RNA from tumor, nontumor lung or frozen PBMC was sequenced unsorted. V lost 6 bases to trimming and J lost 4 bases, with 24 bases between them. The germline gives CDR1 SGHVS, CDR2 FNYEAQ. The length of the CDR3 is 17 residues. The sample is drawn from a study of spatial heterogeneity in lung cancer. TCRdb independently ran MiXCR on the 5' RACE reads; one entry per CDR3 protein. The sample holds just over 4,000 distinct CDR3 sequences, approximately 15% seen once.

The chain has TRBV7-6 and TRBJ2-5; D not resolved. Material: PBMCs, obtained at surgery. This receptor was obtained from a male donor with early-stage non-small cell lung cancer. Written as DNA, the CDR3 is TGTGCCAGCAGTTTGTCCGGGTGGGCTTTCGGCGGAGAGACCCAGTACTTC. Translating it yields CASSLSGWAFGGETQYF.